The 13 T cell receptor beta chains listed next were all sequenced from one sample in a study of T cells after yellow fever vaccination. TCRdb itself ran the 5' RACE reads through MiXCR, one entry per CDR3 protein. The sample contains some 320,000 distinct CDR3 sequences, more than 8.5% of which appear only once. The sample here was PBMCs, taken on the day of the first yellow fever vaccination. These receptor sequences come from a man aged 18 to 35 who received the YFV17D yellow fever vaccine.

The chain uses TRBV4-1 and TRBJ2-5; TRBD2 aligns across 9 bases. Trimming at V came to 3 bases and at J to 6 bases, leaving 5 bases not matched to a gene. Looked up from germline, CDR1 is MGHRA and CDR2 is YSYEKL. The CDR3 extends over 14 amino acids. The CDR3 DNA sequence: TGCGCCAGCAGCCACACAGCGGGGGGTCAGACCCAGTACTTC. Amino acids: CASSHTAGGQTQYF.

The rearrangement links TRBV5-4 to TRBJ2-7; 8 bases agree with TRBD1. From germline, CDR1 is SGHNT and CDR2 YYREEE (reference sequence). V lost 4 bases, J lost 0 bases, and 6 bases stayed unmatched. This CDR3 contains 15 residues. The CDR3 coding sequence is TGTGCCAGCAGCAGGGCGGGACAGGTCTCCTACGAGCAGTACGTC. It encodes CASSRAGQVSYEQYV.

This clonotype was recorded a few times. The chain joins TRBV4-3 to TRBJ1-5; D unclear. The CDR3 runs to 15 residues. The V end was cut by 3 bases, the J end by 7 bases, with 16 bases between. Germline V gene data show CDR1 as LGHNA and CDR2 as YSLEER. CDR3 residues: CASSQVRAPKQPQHF. The DNA for the CDR3 is TGCGCCAGCAGCCAGGTGAGGGCCCCCAAACAGCCCCAGCATTTT.

The J gene is TRBJ1-5, the V gene TRBV20-1; TRBD1 agrees at 8 bases. Trimming took 5 bases from V and 3 from J; bases not matched to a gene: 3. Germline V gene sequence: CDR1 DFQATT, CDR2 SNEGSKA (reference sequence). The CDR3 totals 13 residues. The CDR3 DNA sequence: TGCAGTGCTTGGACAGGGACCAATCAGCCCCAGCATTTT. Its protein is CSAWTGTNQPQHF.

The chain joins TRBV5-1 to TRBJ1-5; no reliable D call. CDR3 length: 13 residues. In germline, CDR1 is SGHRS, CDR2 YFSETQ. Trimming took 5 bases from V and 6 from J, leaving 12 bases between them. CDR3: CASRTDPAQPQHF. The CDR3 nucleotides read TGCGCCAGCAGAACAGACCCTGCTCAGCCCCAGCATTTT. The full variable domain, rest sourced from reference TRBV5-1 and TRBJ1-5, is KAGVTQTPRYLIKTRGQQVTLSCSPISGHRSVSWYQQTPGQGLQFLFEYFSETQRNKGNFPGRFSGRQFSNSRSEMNVSTLELGDSALYLCASRTDPAQPQHFGDGTRLSIL.

This clonotype was picked up a small number of times. This chain joins TRBV2 and TRBJ1-1, with 8 bases aligning to TRBD1. With V trimmed by 7 bases and J by 3 bases, 7 bases remained unmatched. From germline, CDR1 is SNHLY and CDR2 FYNNEI. This CDR3 comprises 14 residues. The DNA for the CDR3 is TGTGCCAGCACCTTTACAGGGGGGGACACTGAAGCTTTCTTT. This sequence encodes CASTFTGGDTEAFF.

CDR3 sequence reads: CASSQTGGTPLHF. The CDR3 bases are TGTGCCAGCAGCCAGACAGGGGGCACACCCCTCCACTTT. The chain joins TRBV3-1 to TRBJ1-6; 10 bases are a match to TRBD1. From germline, CDR1 is LGHDT and CDR2 YNNKEL (reference sequence). The CDR3 extends over 13 amino acids. V trimming: 3 bases; J trimming: 11 bases; junction bases outside the gene matches: 1.

The CDR3: CASSLLPGQGQFF. CDR3 DNA: TGTGCCAGCAGCCTACTTCCGGGACAGGGTCAGTTCTTC. The J gene is TRBJ2-1, the V gene TRBV7-3; the match to TRBD1 covers 9 bases. The length of the CDR3 is 13 residues. Germline CDR1 is SGHTA and CDR2 is FQGTGA. V shed 5 bases, J shed 13 bases, and the junction held 9 bases outside the gene matches.

There are many counts of this clonotype. The rearrangement uses TRBV30 and TRBJ1-1; D remains unclear. The CDR3 contains 12 residues. Trimming shortened V by 7 bases and J by 0 bases, and 9 bases separated the two germline ends. Germline values: CDR1 GTSNPN, CDR2 SVGIG (reference sequence). DNA of the CDR3: TGTGCCTTAGAGGGAATGAACACTGAAGCTTTCTTT. Amino acid sequence: CALEGMNTEAFF.

This chain connects TRBV29-1 to TRBJ1-1; no clear D gene. V was cut by 1 base and J by 5 bases, with 8 bases left in between. Germline CDR1 reads SQVTM; CDR2 reads ANQGSEA. CDR3 size: 12 residues. CDR3 sequence reads: CSVEAGWTEAFF. The CDR3 DNA sequence: TGCAGCGTTGAAGCGGGGTGGACTGAAGCTTTCTTT.

This clonotype was observed a few times. V usage is TRBV12-3 or TRBV12-4 and J usage is TRBJ1-5; D unresolved. The CDR3 loop spans 12 amino acids. Deletions cut 2 bases from V and 7 bases from J, with 6 bases between. Here the CDR3 DNA reads TGTGCCAGCAGTTTACGGCCGCAGCCCCAGCATTTT. Translating it yields CASSLRPQPQHF.

This clonotype was recorded at least ten times. CDR3 protein: CASSRGLAGSTDTQYF. The CDR3 DNA is TGTGCCAGCAGCCGTGGACTAGCGGGAAGCACAGATACGCAGTATTTT. V usage is TRBV5-4 and J usage is TRBJ2-3, with TRBD2 matching 12 bases. After removal of 4 bases from V and 0 bases from J, the junction contained 3 bases not matched to a gene. This CDR3 spans 16 amino acids. In germline, CDR1 is SGHNT, CDR2 YYREEE (reference sequence).

This clonotype was seen just once. The chain is built from TRBV5-1 and TRBJ1-1; D gene ambiguous. CDR1 and CDR2 (germline): SGHRS, YFSETQ. The CDR3 length is 14 residues. Trimming cost V 1 base and J 1 base, with 8 bases left between them. In nucleotides, the CDR3 is TGCGCCAGCAGCTTGAGGCACCCGAACACTGAAGCTTTCTTT. This encodes CASSLRHPNTEAFF.